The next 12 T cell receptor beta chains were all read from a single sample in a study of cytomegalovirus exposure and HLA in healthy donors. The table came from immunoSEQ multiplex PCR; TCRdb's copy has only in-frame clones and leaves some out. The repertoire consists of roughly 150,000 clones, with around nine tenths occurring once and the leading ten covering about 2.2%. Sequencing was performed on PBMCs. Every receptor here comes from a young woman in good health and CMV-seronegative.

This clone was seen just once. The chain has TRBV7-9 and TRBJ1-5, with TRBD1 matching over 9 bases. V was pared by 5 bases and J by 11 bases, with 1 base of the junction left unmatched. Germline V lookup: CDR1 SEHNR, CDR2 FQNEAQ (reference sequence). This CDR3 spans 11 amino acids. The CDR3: CASSRTGAQHF. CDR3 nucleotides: TGTGCCAGCAGCCGGACAGGGGCCCAGCATTTT. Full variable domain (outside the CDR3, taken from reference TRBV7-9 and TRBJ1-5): DTGVSQNPRHKITKRGQNVTFRCDPISEHNRLYWYRQTLGQGPEFLTYFQNEAQLEKSRLLSDRFSAERPKGSFSTLEIQRTEQGDSAMYLCASSRTGAQHFGDGTRLSIL.

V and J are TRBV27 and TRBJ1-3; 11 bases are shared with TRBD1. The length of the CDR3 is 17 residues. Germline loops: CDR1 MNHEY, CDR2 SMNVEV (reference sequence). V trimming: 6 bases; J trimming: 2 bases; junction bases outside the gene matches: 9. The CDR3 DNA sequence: TGTGCCAGCAGGAGCATCGGGACAGGGGGAACTGGAAACACCATATATTTT. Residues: CASRSIGTGGTGNTIYF.

CDR3 protein: CASGGGLVEAFF. CDR3 bases: TGTGCCAGCGGGGGAGGCCTCGTTGAAGCTTTCTTT. The genes are TRBV2 and TRBJ1-1, with a possible D match to TRBD1 (5 bases). The CDR3 runs 12 residues. Trimming pared 8 bases from V and 7 bases from J, leaving 14 bases between. Germline V lookup: CDR1 SNHLY, CDR2 FYNNEI.

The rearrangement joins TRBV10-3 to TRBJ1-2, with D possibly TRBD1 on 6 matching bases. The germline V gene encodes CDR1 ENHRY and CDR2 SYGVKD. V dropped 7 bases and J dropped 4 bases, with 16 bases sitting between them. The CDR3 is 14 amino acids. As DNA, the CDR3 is TGTGCCATCAAGGGGGATACGGTTATCTATGGCTACACCTTC. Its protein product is CAIKGDTVIYGYTF.

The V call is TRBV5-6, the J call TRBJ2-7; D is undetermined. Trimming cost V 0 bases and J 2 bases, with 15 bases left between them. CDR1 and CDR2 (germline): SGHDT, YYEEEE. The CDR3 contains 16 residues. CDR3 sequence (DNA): TGTGCCAGCAGCTTGGGTTGGCAGGCGTCCCCCTACGAGCAGTACTTC. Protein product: CASSLGWQASPYEQYF. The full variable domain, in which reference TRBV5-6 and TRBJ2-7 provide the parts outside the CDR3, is DAGVTQSPTHLIKTRGQQVTLRCSPKSGHDTVSWYQQALGQGPQFIFQYYEEEERQRGNFPDRFSGHQFPNYSSELNVNALLLGDSALYLCASSLGWQASPYEQYFGPGTRLTVT.

The CDR3 here is CASSLRTGPYEQYF. The CDR3 DNA reads as TGCGCCAGCAGCCTAAGGACAGGACCATACGAGCAGTACTTC. V and J are TRBV4-1 and TRBJ2-7; 7 nucleotides agree with TRBD1. The germline gives CDR1 MGHRA, CDR2 YSYEKL. The CDR3 is 14 amino acids. J lost 4 bases, V lost 4 bases, and 7 bases had no gene match.

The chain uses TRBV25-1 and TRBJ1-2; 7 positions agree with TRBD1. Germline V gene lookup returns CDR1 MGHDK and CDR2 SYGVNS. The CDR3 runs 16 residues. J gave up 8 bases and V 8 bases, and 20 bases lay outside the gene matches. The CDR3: CASGRDSPPSFGGYTF. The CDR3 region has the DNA TGTGCCAGCGGAAGGGACAGCCCTCCCAGTTTTGGGGGCTACACCTTC.

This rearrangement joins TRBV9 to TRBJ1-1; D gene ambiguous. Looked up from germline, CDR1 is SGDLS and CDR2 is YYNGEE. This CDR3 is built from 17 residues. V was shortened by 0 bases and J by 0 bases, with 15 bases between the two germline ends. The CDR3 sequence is CASSVGGAVELNTEAFF. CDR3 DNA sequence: TGTGCCAGCAGCGTAGGTGGAGCGGTAGAATTGAACACTGAAGCTTTCTTT.

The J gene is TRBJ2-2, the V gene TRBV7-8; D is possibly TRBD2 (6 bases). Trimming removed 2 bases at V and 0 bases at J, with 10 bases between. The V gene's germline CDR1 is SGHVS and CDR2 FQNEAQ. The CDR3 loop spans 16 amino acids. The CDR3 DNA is TGTGCCAGCAGCTTAATGGACTACTCGAACACCGGGGAGCTGTTTTTT. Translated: CASSLMDYSNTGELFF.

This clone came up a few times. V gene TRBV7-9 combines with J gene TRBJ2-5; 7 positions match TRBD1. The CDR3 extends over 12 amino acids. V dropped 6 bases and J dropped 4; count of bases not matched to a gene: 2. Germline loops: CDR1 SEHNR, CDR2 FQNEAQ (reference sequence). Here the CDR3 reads CASRAGGETQYF. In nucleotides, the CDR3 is TGTGCCAGCAGAGCAGGGGGAGAGACCCAGTACTTC.

The CDR3 DNA is TGCGCCAGCAGCCCCTCGGGAACCTTGGGATCGGAGACCCAGTACTTC. Amino acids: CASSPSGTLGSETQYF. The chain carries TRBV5-1 and TRBJ2-5; D might be TRBD2 (5 bases). The CDR3 runs to 16 residues. V lost 4 bases, J lost 5 bases, and 21 bases lay in between. Germline CDR1 and CDR2: SGHRS and YFSETQ.

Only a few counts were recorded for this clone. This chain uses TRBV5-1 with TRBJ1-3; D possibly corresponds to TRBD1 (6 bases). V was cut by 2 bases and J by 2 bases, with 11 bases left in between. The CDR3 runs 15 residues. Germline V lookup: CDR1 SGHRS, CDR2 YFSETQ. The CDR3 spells CASSLAGVTGNTIYF. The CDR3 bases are TGCGCCAGCAGCTTAGCAGGGGTCACTGGAAACACCATATATTTT.